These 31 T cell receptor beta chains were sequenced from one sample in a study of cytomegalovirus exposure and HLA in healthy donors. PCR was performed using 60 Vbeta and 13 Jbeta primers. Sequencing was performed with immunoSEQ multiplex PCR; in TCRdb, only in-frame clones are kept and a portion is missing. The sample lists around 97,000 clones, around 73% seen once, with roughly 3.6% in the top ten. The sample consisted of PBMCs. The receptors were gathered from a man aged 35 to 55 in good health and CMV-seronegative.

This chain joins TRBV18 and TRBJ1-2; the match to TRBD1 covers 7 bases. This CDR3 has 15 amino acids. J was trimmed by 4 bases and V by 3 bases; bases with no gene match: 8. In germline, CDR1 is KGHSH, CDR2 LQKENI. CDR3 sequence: CASSPPEGATYGYTF. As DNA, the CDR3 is TGTGCCAGCTCACCTCCCGAGGGGGCGACCTATGGCTACACCTTC.

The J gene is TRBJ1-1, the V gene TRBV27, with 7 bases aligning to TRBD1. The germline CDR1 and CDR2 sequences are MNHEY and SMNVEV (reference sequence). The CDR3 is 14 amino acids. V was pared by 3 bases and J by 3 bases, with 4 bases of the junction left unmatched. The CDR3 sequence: CASSFFRGDTEAFF. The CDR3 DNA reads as TGTGCCAGCAGTTTTTTCAGGGGGGACACTGAAGCTTTCTTT.

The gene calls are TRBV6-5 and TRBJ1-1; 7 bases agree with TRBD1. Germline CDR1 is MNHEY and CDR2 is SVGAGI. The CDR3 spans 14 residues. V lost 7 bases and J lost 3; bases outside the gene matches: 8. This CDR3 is CASTQTGLYTEAFF. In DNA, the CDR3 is TGTGCCAGCACCCAGACAGGGCTATACACTGAAGCTTTCTTT.

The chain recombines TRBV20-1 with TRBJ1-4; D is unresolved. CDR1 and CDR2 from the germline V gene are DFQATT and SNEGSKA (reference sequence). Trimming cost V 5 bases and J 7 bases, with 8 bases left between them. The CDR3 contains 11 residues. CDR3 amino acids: CSAGAGEKLFF. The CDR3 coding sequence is TGCAGTGCTGGCGCGGGTGAAAAACTGTTTTTT.

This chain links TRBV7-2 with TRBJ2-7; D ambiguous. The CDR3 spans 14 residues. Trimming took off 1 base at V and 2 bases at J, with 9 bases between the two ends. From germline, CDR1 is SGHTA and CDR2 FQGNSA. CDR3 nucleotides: TGTGCCAGCAGCTTAGGTAGCAGACCCTACGAGCAGTACTTC. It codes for CASSLGSRPYEQYF.

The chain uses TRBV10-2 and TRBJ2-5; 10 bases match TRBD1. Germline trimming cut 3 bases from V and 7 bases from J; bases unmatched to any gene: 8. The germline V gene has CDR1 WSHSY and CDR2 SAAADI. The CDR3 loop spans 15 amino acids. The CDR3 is CASSEPGQGPGTQYF. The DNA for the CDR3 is TGCGCCAGCAGTGAACCGGGACAGGGGCCAGGGACCCAGTACTTC.

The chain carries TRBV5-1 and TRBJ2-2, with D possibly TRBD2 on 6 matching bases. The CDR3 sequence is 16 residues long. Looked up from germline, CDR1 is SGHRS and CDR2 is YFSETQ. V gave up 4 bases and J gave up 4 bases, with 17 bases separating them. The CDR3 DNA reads TGCGCCAGCAGCCCGAGCGGGTACGGGGGCACCGGGGAGCTGTTTTTT. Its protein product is CASSPSGYGGTGELFF.

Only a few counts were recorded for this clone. In DNA form, the CDR3 reads TGTGCCAGCAGGCAGGGACAGGAAAAACTGTTTTTT. This sequence encodes CASRQGQEKLFF. The chain is built from TRBV2 and TRBJ1-4; 7 bases map to TRBD1. The CDR3 runs to 12 residues. CDR1 is SNHLY and CDR2 is FYNNEI in the germline V gene. Trimming took 6 bases from V and 8 from J; bases not matched to a gene: 3.

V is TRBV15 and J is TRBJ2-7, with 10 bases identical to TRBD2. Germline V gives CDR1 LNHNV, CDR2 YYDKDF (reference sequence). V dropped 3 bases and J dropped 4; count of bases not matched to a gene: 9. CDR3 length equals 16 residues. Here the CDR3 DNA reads TGTGCCACCAGCAGGGGGAAGGGGACTAGCGCTTACGAGCAGTACTTC. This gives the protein CATSRGKGTSAYEQYF.

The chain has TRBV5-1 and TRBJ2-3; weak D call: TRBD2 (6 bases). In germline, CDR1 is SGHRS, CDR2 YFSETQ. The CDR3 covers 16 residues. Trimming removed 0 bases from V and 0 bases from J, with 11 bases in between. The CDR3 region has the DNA TGCGCCAGCAGCTTGGCGGGGGTAACGAGCACAGATACGCAGTATTTT. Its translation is CASSLAGVTSTDTQYF.

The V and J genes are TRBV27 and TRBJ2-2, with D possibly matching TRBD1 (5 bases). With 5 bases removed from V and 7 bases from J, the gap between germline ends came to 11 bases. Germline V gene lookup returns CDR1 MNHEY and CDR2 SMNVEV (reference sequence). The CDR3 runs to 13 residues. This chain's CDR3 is CASSPGWSGELFF. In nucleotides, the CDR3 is TGTGCCAGCAGTCCAGGGTGGAGCGGGGAGCTGTTTTTT.

The CDR3 sequence: CASSLVKQAGNTIYF. CDR3 coding DNA: TGTGCCAGCAGCTTGGTCAAACAGGCTGGAAACACCATATATTTT. V is TRBV5-6 and J is TRBJ1-3; perhaps TRBD1 as D (5 bases). The germline gives CDR1 SGHDT, CDR2 YYEEEE. The CDR3 runs 15 residues. Trimming took 0 bases from V and 2 from J, leaving 9 bases between them.

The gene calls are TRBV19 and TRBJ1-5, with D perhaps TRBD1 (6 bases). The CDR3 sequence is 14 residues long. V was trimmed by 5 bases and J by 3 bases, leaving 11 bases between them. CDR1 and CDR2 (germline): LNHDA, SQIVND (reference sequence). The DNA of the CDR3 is TGTGCCAGTAGTTCCCAGGGGAACAATCAGCCCCAGCATTTT. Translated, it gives CASSSQGNNQPQHF.

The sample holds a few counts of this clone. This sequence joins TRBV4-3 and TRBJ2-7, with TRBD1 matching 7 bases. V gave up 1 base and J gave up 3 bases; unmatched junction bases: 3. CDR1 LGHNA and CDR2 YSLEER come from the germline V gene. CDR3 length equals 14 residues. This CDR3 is CASSQGQGIYEQYF. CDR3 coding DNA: TGCGCCAGCAGCCAAGGACAGGGTATCTACGAGCAGTACTTC.

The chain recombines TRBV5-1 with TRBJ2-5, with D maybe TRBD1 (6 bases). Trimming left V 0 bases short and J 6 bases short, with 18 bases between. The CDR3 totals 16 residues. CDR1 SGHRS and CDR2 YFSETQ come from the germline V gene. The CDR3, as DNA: TGCGCCAGCAGCTTGGATGGCGGACAGTTTTTACAGACCCAGTACTTC. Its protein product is CASSLDGGQFLQTQYF.

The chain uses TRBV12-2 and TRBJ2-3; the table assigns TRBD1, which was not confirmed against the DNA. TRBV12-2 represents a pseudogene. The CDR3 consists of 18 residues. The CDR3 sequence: CASRLAPGQGASGDTQYF. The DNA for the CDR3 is TGTGCAAGTCGCTTAGCGCCGGGACAGGGGGCGTCCGGAGATACGCAGTATTTT.

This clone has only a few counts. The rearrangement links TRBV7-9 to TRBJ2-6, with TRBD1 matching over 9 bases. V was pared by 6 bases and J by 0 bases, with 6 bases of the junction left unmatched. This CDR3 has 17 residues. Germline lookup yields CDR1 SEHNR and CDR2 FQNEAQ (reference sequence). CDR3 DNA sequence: TGTGCCAGCAGTCCGGGACAGGGACGCTCTGGGGCCAACGTCCTGACTTTC. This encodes CASSPGQGRSGANVLTF.

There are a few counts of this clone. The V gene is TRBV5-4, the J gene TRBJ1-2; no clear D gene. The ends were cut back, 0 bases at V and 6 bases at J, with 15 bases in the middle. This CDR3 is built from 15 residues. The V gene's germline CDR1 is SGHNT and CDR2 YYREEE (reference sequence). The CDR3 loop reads CASSLARAPVHGYTF. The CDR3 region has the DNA TGTGCCAGCAGCTTGGCGAGGGCCCCGGTACATGGCTACACCTTC.

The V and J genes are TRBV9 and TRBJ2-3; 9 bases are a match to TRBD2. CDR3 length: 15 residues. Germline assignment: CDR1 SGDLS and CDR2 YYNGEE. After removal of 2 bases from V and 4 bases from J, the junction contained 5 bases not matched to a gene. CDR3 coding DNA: TGTGCCAGCAGCGTTTGGCGGGGGGGCGCAGATACGCAGTATTTT. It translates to CASSVWRGGADTQYF. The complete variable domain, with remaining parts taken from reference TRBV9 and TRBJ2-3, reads DSGVTQTPKHLITATGQRVTLRCSPRSGDLSVYWYQQSLDQGLQFLIQYYNGEERAKGNILERFSAQQFPDLHSELNLSSLELGDSALYFCASSVWRGGADTQYFGPGTRLTVL.

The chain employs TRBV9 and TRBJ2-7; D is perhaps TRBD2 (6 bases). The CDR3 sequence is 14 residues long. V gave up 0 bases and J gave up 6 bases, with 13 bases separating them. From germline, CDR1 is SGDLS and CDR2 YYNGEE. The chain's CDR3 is CASSVGYTGSEQYF. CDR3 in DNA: TGTGCCAGCAGCGTAGGTTACACCGGGAGCGAGCAGTACTTC. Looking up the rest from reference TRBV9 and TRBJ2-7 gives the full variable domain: DSGVTQTPKHLITATGQRVTLRCSPRSGDLSVYWYQQSLDQGLQFLIQYYNGEERAKGNILERFSAQQFPDLHSELNLSSLELGDSALYFCASSVGYTGSEQYFGPGTRLTVT.

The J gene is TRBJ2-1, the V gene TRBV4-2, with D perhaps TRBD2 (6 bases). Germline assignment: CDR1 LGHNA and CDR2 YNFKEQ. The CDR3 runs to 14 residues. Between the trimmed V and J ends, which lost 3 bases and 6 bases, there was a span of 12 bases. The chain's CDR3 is CASSQRDGVNEQFF. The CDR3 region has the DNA TGTGCCAGCAGCCAGCGGGACGGGGTCAATGAGCAGTTCTTC.

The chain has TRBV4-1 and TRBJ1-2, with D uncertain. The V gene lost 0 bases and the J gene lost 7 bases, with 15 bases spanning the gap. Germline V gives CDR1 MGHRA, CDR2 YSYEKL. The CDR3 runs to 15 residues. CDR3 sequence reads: CASSQDPSRNGGYTF. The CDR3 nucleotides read TGCGCCAGCAGCCAAGATCCAAGCAGGAACGGTGGCTACACCTTC.

The CDR3 DNA follows: TGTGCCAGCAGCAGACCCGACAGGAGCTACGAGCAGTACTTC. This translates into CASSRPDRSYEQYF. The rearrangement uses TRBV5-4 and TRBJ2-7; D may be TRBD1 (6 bases). The germline V and J ends were trimmed by 4 bases and 3 bases, with 14 bases remaining between them. This CDR3 spans 14 amino acids. CDR1 and CDR2 (germline): SGHNT, YYREEE (reference sequence).

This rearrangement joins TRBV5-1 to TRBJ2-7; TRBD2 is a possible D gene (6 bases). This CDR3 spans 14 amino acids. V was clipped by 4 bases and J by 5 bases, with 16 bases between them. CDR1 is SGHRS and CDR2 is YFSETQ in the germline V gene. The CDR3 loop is CASSVFSGSNEQYF. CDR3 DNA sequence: TGCGCCAGCAGCGTCTTTAGCGGCAGCAACGAGCAGTACTTC.

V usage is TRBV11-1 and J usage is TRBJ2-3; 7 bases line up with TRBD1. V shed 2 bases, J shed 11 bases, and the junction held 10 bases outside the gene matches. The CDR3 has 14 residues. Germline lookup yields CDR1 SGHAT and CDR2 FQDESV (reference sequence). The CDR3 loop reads CASSLSTAHRGQYF. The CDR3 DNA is TGTGCCAGCAGCTTATCGACCGCTCACAGGGGGCAGTATTTT.

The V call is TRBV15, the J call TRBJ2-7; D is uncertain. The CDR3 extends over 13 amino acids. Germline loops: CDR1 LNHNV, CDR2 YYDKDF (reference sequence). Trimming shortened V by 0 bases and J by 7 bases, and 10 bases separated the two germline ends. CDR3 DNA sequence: TGTGCCACCAGCAGAGAGGTAATGAGGGAGCAGTACTTC. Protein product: CATSREVMREQYF.

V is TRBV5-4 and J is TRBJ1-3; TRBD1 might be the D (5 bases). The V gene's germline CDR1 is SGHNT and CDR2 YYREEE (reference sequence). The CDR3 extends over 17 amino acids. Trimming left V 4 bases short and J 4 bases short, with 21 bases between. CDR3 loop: CASSAAPLGTQGNTIYF. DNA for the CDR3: TGTGCCAGCAGCGCGGCCCCCCTCGGGACTCAGGGAAACACCATATATTTT.

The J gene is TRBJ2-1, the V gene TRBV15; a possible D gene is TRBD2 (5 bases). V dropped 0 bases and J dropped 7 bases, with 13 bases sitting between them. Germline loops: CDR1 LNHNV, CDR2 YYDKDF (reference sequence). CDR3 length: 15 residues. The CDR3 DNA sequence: TGTGCCACCAGCAGAGATACTGCGGGCCCGAATGAGCAGTTCTTC. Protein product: CATSRDTAGPNEQFF.

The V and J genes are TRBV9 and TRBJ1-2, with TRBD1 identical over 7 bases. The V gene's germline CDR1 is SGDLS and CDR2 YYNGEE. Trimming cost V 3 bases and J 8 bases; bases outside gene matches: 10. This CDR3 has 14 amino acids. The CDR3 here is CASSATGRGSGYTF. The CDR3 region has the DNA TGTGCCAGCAGCGCGACAGGGAGAGGTAGCGGCTACACCTTC. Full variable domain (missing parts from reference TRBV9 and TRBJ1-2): DSGVTQTPKHLITATGQRVTLRCSPRSGDLSVYWYQQSLDQGLQFLIQYYNGEERAKGNILERFSAQQFPDLHSELNLSSLELGDSALYFCASSATGRGSGYTFGSGTRLTVV.

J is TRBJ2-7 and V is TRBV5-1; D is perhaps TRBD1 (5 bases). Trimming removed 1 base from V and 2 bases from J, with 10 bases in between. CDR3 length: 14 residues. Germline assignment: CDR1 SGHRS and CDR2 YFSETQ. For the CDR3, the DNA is TGCGCCAGCAGCTTGAGCGCGGACACCTACGAGCAGTACTTC. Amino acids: CASSLSADTYEQYF.

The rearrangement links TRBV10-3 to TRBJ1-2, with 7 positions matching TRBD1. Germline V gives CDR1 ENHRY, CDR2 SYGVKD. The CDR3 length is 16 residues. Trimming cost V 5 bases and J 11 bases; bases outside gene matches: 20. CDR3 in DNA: TGTGCCATCAGTCCCTCTACGGGACAGCCTTCGGGAAGGTACACCTTC. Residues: CAISPSTGQPSGRYTF.